The sample holds a few counts of the clone carrying this TCR beta chain. Its target is not known. A single record per CDR3 protein comes from TCRdb applying MiXCR to the RT-PCR reads. The repertoire holds roughly 650,000 distinct CDR3 sequences, with about 15% as singletons. This sample is part of a study of response to subunit inactivated influenza vaccine. Study-wide findings and caveats: A suggestion made by the authors is that each seasonal influenza vaccination recruits few new T cells.

The TCR comes from a man over 45 who received an inactivated influenza vaccine. Sequencing used PBMCs from blood, obtained around two weeks before vaccination.

CDR3 DNA: TGTGCCACAGGGTTCGGTCAGCCCCAGCATTTT. This codes for CATGFGQPQHF. V and J are TRBV19 and TRBJ1-5, with a tentative D call TRBD1 (5 bases). With 10 bases removed from V and 6 bases from J, the gap between germline ends came to 10 bases. The CDR3 runs 11 residues. In germline, CDR1 is LNHDA, CDR2 SQIVND (reference sequence).